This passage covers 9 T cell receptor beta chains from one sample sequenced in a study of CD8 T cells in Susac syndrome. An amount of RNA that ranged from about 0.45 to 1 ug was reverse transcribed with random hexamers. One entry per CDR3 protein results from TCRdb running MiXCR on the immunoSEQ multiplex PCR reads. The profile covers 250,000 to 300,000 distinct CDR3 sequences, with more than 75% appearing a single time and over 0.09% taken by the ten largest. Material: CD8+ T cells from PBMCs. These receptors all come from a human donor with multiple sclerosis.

The CDR3 coding sequence is TGTGCCAGCAAGGAGACGGGGGCCTACGAGCAGTACTTC. It yields the protein CASKETGAYEQYF. The chain recombines TRBV27 with TRBJ2-7; D is perhaps TRBD2 (6 bases). V was shortened by 7 bases and J by 2 bases, with 12 bases between the two germline ends. Germline V lookup: CDR1 MNHEY, CDR2 SMNVEV (reference sequence). The CDR3 has 13 residues.

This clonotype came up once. The CDR3 is CASSLRGSQIYEQFF. The CDR3 DNA reads TGTGCCAGCAGTTTACGCGGGAGCCAGATATATGAGCAGTTCTTC. The rearrangement joins TRBV12-3 or TRBV12-4 to TRBJ2-1; TRBD2 matches 7 bases. Trimming cost V 2 bases and J 8 bases; bases outside gene matches: 9. The CDR3 runs 15 residues.

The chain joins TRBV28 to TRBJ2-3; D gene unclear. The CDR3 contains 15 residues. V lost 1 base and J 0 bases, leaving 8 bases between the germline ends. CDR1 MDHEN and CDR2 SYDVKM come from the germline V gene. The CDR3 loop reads CASSLLAQSTDTQYF. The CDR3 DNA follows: TGTGCCAGCAGTTTATTAGCCCAAAGCACAGATACGCAGTATTTT.

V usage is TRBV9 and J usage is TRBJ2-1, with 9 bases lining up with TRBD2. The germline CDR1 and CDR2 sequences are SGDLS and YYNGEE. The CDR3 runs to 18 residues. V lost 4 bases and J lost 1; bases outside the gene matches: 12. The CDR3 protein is CASSPRGTSGRSYNEQFF. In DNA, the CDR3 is TGTGCCAGCAGCCCGAGGGGCACTAGCGGGCGATCCTACAATGAGCAGTTCTTC.

Written as DNA, the CDR3 is TGTGCCAGCAGTTATGAAATCTCTAGCGGGAGTCTCGACCACGAGCAGTACTTC. This sequence encodes CASSYEISSGSLDHEQYF. This rearrangement joins TRBV6-2 or TRBV6-3 to TRBJ2-7; 10 bases match TRBD2. The V gene's germline CDR1 is MNHEY and CDR2 SVGEGT. Trimming took 3 bases from V and 5 from J; bases not matched to a gene: 16. The CDR3 extends over 18 amino acids.

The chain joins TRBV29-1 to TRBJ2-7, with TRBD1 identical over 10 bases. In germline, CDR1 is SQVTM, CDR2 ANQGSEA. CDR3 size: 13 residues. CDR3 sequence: CSAIGTGVHEQYF. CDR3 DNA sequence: TGCAGTGCAATCGGGACAGGGGTGCACGAGCAGTACTTC.

CDR3 loop: CASSEGDSANQPQHF. The CDR3 coding sequence is TGTGCCAGCAGCGAGGGGGACAGCGCCAATCAGCCCCAGCATTTT. The rearrangement uses TRBV9 and TRBJ1-5, with 7 bases aligning to TRBD1. CDR1 is SGDLS, CDR2 YYNGEE, per germline. With 3 bases clipped from V and 3 bases from J, the junction kept 6 bases outside the gene matches. The CDR3 sequence is 15 residues long.

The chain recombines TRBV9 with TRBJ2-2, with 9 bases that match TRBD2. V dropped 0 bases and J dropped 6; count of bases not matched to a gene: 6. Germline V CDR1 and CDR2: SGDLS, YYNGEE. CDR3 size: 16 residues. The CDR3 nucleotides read TGTGCCAGCAGCGTAGGTGCGGGAGGGGACGCCGGGGAGCTGTTTTTT. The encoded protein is CASSVGAGGDAGELFF.

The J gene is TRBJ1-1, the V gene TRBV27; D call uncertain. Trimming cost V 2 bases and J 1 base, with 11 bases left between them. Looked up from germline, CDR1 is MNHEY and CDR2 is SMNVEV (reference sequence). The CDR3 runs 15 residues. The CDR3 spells CASSLNPGKNTEAFF. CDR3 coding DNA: TGTGCCAGCAGTTTAAACCCCGGGAAGAACACTGAAGCTTTCTTT.